Each of the 6 T cell receptor beta chains below was sequenced from the same sample in a study of shared clonotypes between healthy human individuals. Measured with immunoSEQ multiplex PCR; TCRdb has only the in-frame clones, and not every one. The repertoire has roughly 220,000 clones, 65% of them found once; the top ten carry roughly 10%. Sequencing was done on a sample of memory CD4+ T cells sorted from blood. Subset specified: CD45RA-negative fraction. The receptors shown here come from a man aged 25-45 years in good health.

The chain uses TRBV14 and TRBJ2-7, with a weak D call TRBD1 (7 bases). Deletions cut 4 bases from V and 3 bases from J, with 19 bases between. The germline V gene has CDR1 SGHDN and CDR2 FVKESK. The CDR3 is 16 amino acids. The CDR3 loop reads CASSPNRGGLSYEQYF. CDR3 in DNA: TGTGCCAGCAGCCCTAACAGGGGAGGTTTAAGCTACGAGCAGTACTTC. Full variable domain (rest looked up from reference TRBV14 and TRBJ2-7): EAGVTQFPSHSVIEKGQTVTLRCDPISGHDNLYWYRRVMGKEIKFLLHFVKESKQDESGMPNNRFLAERTGGTYSTLKVQPAELEDSGVYFCASSPNRGGLSYEQYFGPGTRLTVT.

The chain has TRBV10-2 and TRBJ2-1; the D is unclear. CDR3 length: 14 residues. V was shortened by 5 bases and J by 2 bases, with 10 bases between the two germline ends. CDR1 is WSHSY, CDR2 SAAADI, per germline. CDR3 coding DNA: TGCGCCAGCAGTACACTGGGCCCCTACAATGAGCAGTTCTTC. It is translated as CASSTLGPYNEQFF.

The chain recombines TRBV6-5 with TRBJ2-2; no clear D gene. Germline lookup yields CDR1 MNHEY and CDR2 SVGAGI. The CDR3 length is 14 residues. V was clipped by 0 bases and J by 7 bases, with 9 bases between them. The CDR3 coding sequence is TGTGCCAGCAGTTACTCGTTTAGCCGCGGGGAGCTGTTTTTT. It translates to CASSYSFSRGELFF.

This clone appeared a single time. The V gene is TRBV19, the J gene TRBJ1-1; D ambiguous. The CDR3 contains 14 residues. V was clipped by 1 base and J by 1 base, with 7 bases between them. Germline CDR1 LNHDA, CDR2 SQIVND (reference sequence). The CDR3 sequence: CASSIGLENTEAFF. CDR3 coding DNA: TGTGCCAGTAGTATAGGTCTGGAGAACACTGAAGCTTTCTTT. Filled out from reference TRBV19 and TRBJ1-1, the complete variable domain reads DGGITQSPKYLFRKEGQNVTLSCEQNLNHDAMYWYRQDPGQGLRLIYYSQIVNDFQKGDIAEGYSVSREKKESFPLTVTSAQKNPTAFYLCASSIGLENTEAFFGQGTRLTVV.

The chain carries TRBV7-9 and TRBJ2-1; the match to TRBD2 covers 10 bases. Germline V lookup: CDR1 SEHNR, CDR2 FQNEAQ (reference sequence). V was pared by 5 bases and J by 8 bases, with 9 bases of the junction left unmatched. The CDR3 sequence is 15 residues long. The CDR3 DNA is TGTGCCAGCAGCGGACCAGCGGGAGGGCCCCATGAGCAGTTCTTC. This gives the protein CASSGPAGGPHEQFF. Full variable domain (remainder filled in from reference TRBV7-9 and TRBJ2-1): DTGVSQNPRHKITKRGQNVTFRCDPISEHNRLYWYRQTLGQGPEFLTYFQNEAQLEKSRLLSDRFSAERPKGSFSTLEIQRTEQGDSAMYLCASSGPAGGPHEQFFGPGTRLTVL.

J is TRBJ2-7 and V is TRBV28, with 7 nucleotides matching TRBD1. V trimming: 6 bases; J trimming: 6 bases; junction bases outside the gene matches: 14. Germline CDR1 MDHEN, CDR2 SYDVKM. The CDR3 runs to 15 residues. CDR3: CASSHPDRAVGEQYF. The CDR3 DNA reads as TGTGCCAGCAGCCACCCTGACAGGGCTGTAGGCGAGCAGTACTTC.